This T cell receptor beta chain derives from a study of blood T cell repertoires in COVID-19. In assigning cohorts, the study relied on participant-reported clinical history. Each exposed participant met a COVID-19 case in the 2 weeks preceding study entry. In the authors' methods: Amplification of reference gene primers was used by the study to estimate nucleated cell counts. Profiling relied on immunoSEQ multiplex PCR, and the TCRdb table lists in-frame clones only, not all of them. Clone size and the V and J calls come from that table; the DNA yielded D and trimming. The sample lists 250,000 or so clones; roughly 88% were seen once. Germline CDR1 MNHEY, CDR2 SMNVEV (reference sequence). Germline trimming cut 4 bases from V and 0 bases from J; bases unmatched to any gene: 7. The CDR3 loop spans 17 amino acids.

The sample consisted of PBMCs or T cells enriched from blood (not recorded which). This chain uses TRBV27 with TRBJ1-5; 9 bases are shared with TRBD1. The TCR sequence derives from a woman aged 40 to 55 who had been exposed to COVID-19. CDR3 nucleotide sequence: TGTGCCAGCAGTTCCACAGGGGGCCTCTATAGCAATCAGCCCCAGCATTTT. It is translated as CASSSTGGLYSNQPQHF.